The rows below give T cell receptor beta chains drawn from one sample of a study of shared clonotypes between healthy human individuals. Only in-frame clones appear in the TCRdb table, and some are missing; sequencing was by immunoSEQ multiplex PCR. The sample carries about 510,000 clones, 96% recorded once. Sequencing used naive CD4+ T cells sorted from blood. The receptors shown here come from a woman younger than 45 in good health. The CDR3 runs from the conserved cysteine through the conserved F or W. Fields, in order: J gene, V gene, D gene, CDR3 protein. The D gene is left open where the match is weak.

TRBJ2-3,TRBV7-9,TRBD1,CASSLRQGRTDTQYF
TRBJ2-1,TRBV5-1,NA,CASSLEGLYNEQFF
TRBJ2-3,TRBV15,TRBD1,CATSRPPGQGATDTQYF
TRBJ1-2,TRBV29-1,NA,CSVRGQTAYGYTF
TRBJ1-5,TRBV29-1,TRBD1,CSAQTGGGNQPQHF
TRBJ2-3,TRBV2,NA,CASSGRNTDTQYF
TRBJ2-1,TRBV9,TRBD2,CASSVESGSNEQFF
TRBJ2-3,TRBV11-1,NA,CASSLVPDTQYF
TRBJ2-7,TRBV5-1,TRBD1,CASRSGQGLYEQYF
TRBJ2-3,TRBV11-2,TRBD2,CASSLGLLAGVADTQYF
TRBJ1-4,TRBV7-3,NA,CASSDGEKLFF
TRBJ1-1,TRBV4-1,NA,CASSQGWYNTEAFF
TRBJ2-3,TRBV19,NA,CASSSGQNTQYF
TRBJ2-3,TRBV5-1,TRBD2,CASSLISGRGGDTQYF
TRBJ2-7,TRBV7-6,TRBD2,CASSRGRSYEQYF